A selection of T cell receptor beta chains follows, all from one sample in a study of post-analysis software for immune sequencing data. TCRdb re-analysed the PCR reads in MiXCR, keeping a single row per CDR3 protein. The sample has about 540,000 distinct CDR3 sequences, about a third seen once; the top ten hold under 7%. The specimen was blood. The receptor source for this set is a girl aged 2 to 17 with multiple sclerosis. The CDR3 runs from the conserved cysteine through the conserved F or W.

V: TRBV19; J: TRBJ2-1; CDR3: CASKSVSGGSYNEQFF
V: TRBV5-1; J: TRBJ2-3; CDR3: CASSLLSPRDTQYF
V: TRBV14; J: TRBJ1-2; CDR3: CASSQEQGYDGYTF
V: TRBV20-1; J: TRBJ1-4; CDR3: CSASEGDRGQEKLFF
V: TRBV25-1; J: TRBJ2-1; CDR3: CASSESRGFGLDEQFF
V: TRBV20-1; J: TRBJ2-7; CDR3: CSARGTETYEQYF
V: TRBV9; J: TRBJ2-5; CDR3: CASSGASQETQYF
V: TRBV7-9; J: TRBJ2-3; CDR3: CASSAPGTGAPDTQYF
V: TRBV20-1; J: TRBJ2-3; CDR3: CSANQGQVPTDTQYF
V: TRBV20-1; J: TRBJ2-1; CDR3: CSARPDRRPVGDEQFF
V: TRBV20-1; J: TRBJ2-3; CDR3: CSARVSLSTDTQYF
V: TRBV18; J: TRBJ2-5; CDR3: CASSPRGQEETQYF
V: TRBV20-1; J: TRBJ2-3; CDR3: CSANPSEAGIGDTQYF
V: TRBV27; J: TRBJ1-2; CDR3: CASSLGGLVYGCTF
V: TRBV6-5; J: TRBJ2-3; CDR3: CASMDRGTDTQYF
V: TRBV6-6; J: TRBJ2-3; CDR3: CASSYPDGGAGDTQYF
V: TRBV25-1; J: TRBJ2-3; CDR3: CASIPGGAPSTDTQYF
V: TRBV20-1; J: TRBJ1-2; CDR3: CSAAAGANYGYTF
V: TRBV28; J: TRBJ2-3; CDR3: CASSLSANTQYF
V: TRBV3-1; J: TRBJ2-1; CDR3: CASSQVPSPGGEQFF
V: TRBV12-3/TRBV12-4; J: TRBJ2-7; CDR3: CASSSSGGAYEQYF
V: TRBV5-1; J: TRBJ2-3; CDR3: CASSLRETATDTQYF
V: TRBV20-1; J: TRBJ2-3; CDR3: CSALLSQPSTDTQYF
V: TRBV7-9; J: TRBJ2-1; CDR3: CASSSDFAVMDEQFF
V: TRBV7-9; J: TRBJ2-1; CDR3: CASRYLAGEQFF
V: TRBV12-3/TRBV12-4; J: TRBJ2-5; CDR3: CASSLLAGSLGQETQYF
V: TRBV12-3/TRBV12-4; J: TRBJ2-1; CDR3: CASSQGHSSDEQFF
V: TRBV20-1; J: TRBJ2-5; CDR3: CSARGLRGGLETQYF
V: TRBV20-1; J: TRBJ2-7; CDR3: CSAERTSYEQYF
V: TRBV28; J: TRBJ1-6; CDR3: CASRKTGLLVSPLHF
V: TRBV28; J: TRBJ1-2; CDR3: CASSLSGGKIYGYTF
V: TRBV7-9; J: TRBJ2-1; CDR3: CASRFEGDNYNEQFF
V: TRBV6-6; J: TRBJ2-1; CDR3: CASSSRAGTGDNEQFF
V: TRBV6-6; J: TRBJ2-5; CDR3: CASSSTGSRETQYF
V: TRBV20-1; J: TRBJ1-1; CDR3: CSARVRGSTEAFF
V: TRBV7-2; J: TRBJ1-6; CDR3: CASSSTAPGGRPLHF
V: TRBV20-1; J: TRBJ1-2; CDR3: CSASGETDNYGYTF
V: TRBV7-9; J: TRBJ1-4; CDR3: CASSLVQGSSATNEKLFF
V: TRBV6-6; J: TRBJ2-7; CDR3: CASSYPGQGKVEQYF
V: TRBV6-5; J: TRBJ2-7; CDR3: CASSHDRRGPFSYEQYF
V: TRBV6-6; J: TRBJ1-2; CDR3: CAGAEIPGQGSDYGYTF
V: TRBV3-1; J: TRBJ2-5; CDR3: CASSQDSTWGPRRETQYF